This T cell receptor (beta chain) stems from a study of cytomegalovirus exposure and HLA in healthy donors. 60 Vbeta and 13 Jbeta primers were used in PCR. The repertoire was sequenced with immunoSEQ multiplex PCR; TCRdb's copy has only in-frame clones and lacks some. The table has some 110,000 clones, roughly 73% seen once; the top ten hold over 4%. Per the germline V gene, CDR1 is MNHNS and CDR2 is SASEGT. The length of the CDR3 is 17 residues. V gave up 1 base and J gave up 2 bases, with 12 bases separating them. A note on this clone: Its antigen is unknown.

Donors consisted of healthy bone marrow donors. Overall study findings and caveats: It emerged from a later analysis that several of the most significant clusters appeared to be linked to common viral pathogens. For cytomegalovirus status, the classifier reportedly gave diagnoses with high specificity and sensitivity. Donor immune exposure was known only as CMV serostatus.

Sequences were obtained from PBMCs. V gene TRBV6-1 combines with J gene TRBJ1-6; D gene uncertain. The sequence derives from a man aged 60 to 69 in good health and CMV-seropositive. CDR3 sequence: CASSEGQELAYNSPLHF. The CDR3 DNA reads TGTGCCAGCAGTGAAGGCCAGGAACTCGCCTATAATTCACCCCTCCACTTT.